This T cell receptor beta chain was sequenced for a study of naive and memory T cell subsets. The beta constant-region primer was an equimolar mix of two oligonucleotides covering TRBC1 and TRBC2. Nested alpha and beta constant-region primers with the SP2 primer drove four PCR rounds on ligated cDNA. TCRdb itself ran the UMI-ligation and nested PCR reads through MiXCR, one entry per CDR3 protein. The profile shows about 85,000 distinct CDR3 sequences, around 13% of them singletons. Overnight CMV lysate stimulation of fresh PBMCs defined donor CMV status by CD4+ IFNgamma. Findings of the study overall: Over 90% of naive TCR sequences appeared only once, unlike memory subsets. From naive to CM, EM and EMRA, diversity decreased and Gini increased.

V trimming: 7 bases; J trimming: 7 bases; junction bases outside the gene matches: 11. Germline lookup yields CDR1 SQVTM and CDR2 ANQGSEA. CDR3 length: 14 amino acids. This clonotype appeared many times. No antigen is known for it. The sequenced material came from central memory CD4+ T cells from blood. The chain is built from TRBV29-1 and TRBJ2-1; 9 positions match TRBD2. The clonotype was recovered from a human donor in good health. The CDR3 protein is CSANRLAELNEQFF. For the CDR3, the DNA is TGCAGCGCTAACAGACTAGCGGAACTAAATGAGCAGTTCTTC.